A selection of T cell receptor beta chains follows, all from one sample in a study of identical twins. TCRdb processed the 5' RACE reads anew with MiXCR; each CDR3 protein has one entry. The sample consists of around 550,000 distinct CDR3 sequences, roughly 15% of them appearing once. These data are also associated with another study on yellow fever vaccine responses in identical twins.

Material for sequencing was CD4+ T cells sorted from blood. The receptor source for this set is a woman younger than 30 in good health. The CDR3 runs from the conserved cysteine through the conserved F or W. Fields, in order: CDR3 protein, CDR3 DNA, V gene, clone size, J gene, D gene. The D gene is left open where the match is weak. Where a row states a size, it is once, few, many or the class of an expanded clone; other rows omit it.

CDR3aa: CASSQRASGYQETQYF
CDR3nt: TGTGCCAGCAGCCAGAGGGCTAGCGGGTACCAAGAGACCCAGTACTTC
v_gene: TRBV3-1
abundance: few
j_gene: TRBJ2-5
d_gene: TRBD2

CDR3aa: CASSSQGLAGHNEQFF
CDR3nt: TGTGCCAGCAGTTCTCAGGGACTAGCGGGCCACAATGAGCAGTTCTTC
v_gene: TRBV6-5
abundance: .
j_gene: TRBJ2-1
d_gene: TRBD2

CDR3aa: CSARSRGPNTGELFF
CDR3nt: TGCAGTGCTAGATCACGGGGGCCGAACACCGGGGAGCTGTTTTTT
v_gene: TRBV20-1
abundance: .
j_gene: TRBJ2-2
d_gene: .

CDR3aa: CASSQGRHSNQPQHF
CDR3nt: TGTGCCAGCTCACAGGGGAGACATAGCAATCAGCCCCAGCATTTT
v_gene: TRBV7-2
abundance: few
j_gene: TRBJ1-5
d_gene: TRBD1

CDR3aa: CASSETGSSPKENQPQHF
CDR3nt: TGTGCCAGCAGCGAGACTGGGTCATCCCCGAAGGAGAATCAGCCCCAGCATTTT
v_gene: TRBV27
abundance: few
j_gene: TRBJ1-5
d_gene: .

CDR3aa: CASSQGWASYNEQFF
CDR3nt: TGCGCCAGCAGCCAAGGGTGGGCCTCCTACAATGAGCAGTTCTTC
v_gene: TRBV4-1
abundance: .
j_gene: TRBJ2-1
d_gene: .

CDR3aa: CASRTAERTDTQYF
CDR3nt: TGTGCCAGCAGAACAGCGGAGCGCACAGATACGCAGTATTTT
v_gene: TRBV12-3/TRBV12-4
abundance: .
j_gene: TRBJ2-3
d_gene: .

CDR3aa: CASTLSRVEGSPLHF
CDR3nt: TGTGCCAGCACCCTTAGTAGGGTAGAGGGATCACCCCTCCACTTT
v_gene: TRBV7-8
abundance: few
j_gene: TRBJ1-6
d_gene: .

CDR3aa: CASSSGGQGSGYTF
CDR3nt: TGTGCCAGCAGTTCGGGCGGTCAGGGGAGCGGCTACACCTTC
v_gene: TRBV12-3/TRBV12-4
abundance: .
j_gene: TRBJ1-2
d_gene: .

CDR3aa: CASSYSWGVGDTQYF
CDR3nt: TGTGCCAGCAGTTACTCGTGGGGGGTGGGAGATACGCAGTATTTT
v_gene: TRBV6-5
abundance: few
j_gene: TRBJ2-3
d_gene: .

CDR3aa: CASSDWGSSGFNEQFF
CDR3nt: TGTGCCAGCAGTGATTGGGGGAGTAGTGGATTTAATGAGCAGTTCTTC
v_gene: TRBV6-1
abundance: .
j_gene: TRBJ2-1
d_gene: .

CDR3aa: CASSKGTSGGPEVHEQFF
CDR3nt: TGTGCCAGCAGCAAAGGGACTAGCGGGGGGCCCGAAGTACATGAGCAGTTCTTC
v_gene: TRBV21-1
abundance: few
j_gene: TRBJ2-1
d_gene: .

CDR3aa: CASNGGLFTRPTEAFF
CDR3nt: TGTGCCAGCAACGGTGGGCTTTTTACAAGGCCCACTGAAGCTTTCTTT
v_gene: TRBV2
abundance: few
j_gene: TRBJ1-1
d_gene: .

CDR3aa: CASSLSIGSGRRTGELFF
CDR3nt: TGTGCCAGCAGCTTATCGATCGGGAGCGGGAGGCGTACCGGGGAGCTGTTTTTT
v_gene: TRBV13
abundance: once
j_gene: TRBJ2-2
d_gene: TRBD2

CDR3aa: CASSLIGGEGETQYF
CDR3nt: TGCGCCAGCAGCTTGATAGGGGGAGAGGGGGAGACCCAGTACTTC
v_gene: TRBV5-1
abundance: .
j_gene: TRBJ2-5
d_gene: .

CDR3aa: CSASPPAGGESYEQYF
CDR3nt: TGCAGTGCTAGCCCCCCAGCGGGAGGGGAATCCTACGAGCAGTACTTC
v_gene: TRBV20-1
abundance: .
j_gene: TRBJ2-7
d_gene: TRBD2

CDR3aa: CSASGRGEQYF
CDR3nt: TGCAGTGCTAGCGGGAGGGGGGAACAGTACTTC
v_gene: TRBV20-1
abundance: few
j_gene: TRBJ2-7
d_gene: TRBD2

CDR3aa: CASSYESRDPADTQYF
CDR3nt: TGTGCCAGCAGTTACGAGTCGCGGGACCCCGCAGATACGCAGTATTTT
v_gene: TRBV6-5
abundance: few
j_gene: TRBJ2-3
d_gene: .

CDR3aa: CASSGTGVAGELFF
CDR3nt: TGCGCCAGCAGTGGGACAGGGGTAGCCGGGGAGCTGTTTTTT
v_gene: TRBV10-2
abundance: .
j_gene: TRBJ2-2
d_gene: TRBD1

CDR3aa: CASSLAGTTNSPLHF
CDR3nt: TGTGCCAGCAGCTTAGCCGGGACCACAAATTCACCCCTCCACTTT
v_gene: TRBV7-8
abundance: many
j_gene: TRBJ1-6
d_gene: .

CDR3aa: CAISASLAGAGEETQYF
CDR3nt: TGTGCCATCAGTGCGAGTCTAGCGGGAGCAGGGGAAGAGACCCAGTACTTC
v_gene: TRBV10-3
abundance: .
j_gene: TRBJ2-5
d_gene: TRBD2

CDR3aa: CASSLEGWTDTQYF
CDR3nt: TGTGCCAGCAGCCTAGAGGGGTGGACAGATACGCAGTATTTT
v_gene: TRBV7-3
abundance: .
j_gene: TRBJ2-3
d_gene: .

CDR3aa: CASSLGPANTEAFF
CDR3nt: TGTGCCAGCAGCTTAGGTCCGGCGAACACTGAAGCTTTCTTT
v_gene: TRBV7-8
abundance: .
j_gene: TRBJ1-1
d_gene: .

CDR3aa: CASSQEGRGEEAFF
CDR3nt: TGTGCCAGCAGCCAAGAAGGACGGGGTGAAGAAGCTTTCTTT
v_gene: TRBV3-1
abundance: few
j_gene: TRBJ1-1
d_gene: .

CDR3aa: CASSPWDRALETQYF
CDR3nt: TGTGCCAGCAGCCCATGGGACAGGGCCTTGGAGACCCAGTACTTC
v_gene: TRBV5-6
abundance: few
j_gene: TRBJ2-5
d_gene: TRBD1

CDR3aa: CASTRGGTGELFF
CDR3nt: TGTGCCAGCACTCGGGGGGGCACCGGGGAGCTGTTTTTT
v_gene: TRBV6-6
abundance: many
j_gene: TRBJ2-2
d_gene: TRBD2

CDR3aa: CASTDGQTNRYYGYTF
CDR3nt: TGTGCCAGCACCGATGGACAGACCAACCGGTACTATGGCTACACCTTC
v_gene: TRBV12-3/TRBV12-4
abundance: few
j_gene: TRBJ1-2
d_gene: .

CDR3aa: CSGGQNTEAFF
CDR3nt: TGCAGCGGAGGACAGAACACTGAAGCTTTCTTT
v_gene: TRBV29-1
abundance: few
j_gene: TRBJ1-1
d_gene: .

CDR3aa: CASSYSGLQETQYF
CDR3nt: TGTGCCAGCAGTTACTCGGGCTTACAAGAGACCCAGTACTTC
v_gene: TRBV6-5
abundance: .
j_gene: TRBJ2-5
d_gene: .

CDR3aa: CASSPQGGDSGNTIYF
CDR3nt: TGCGCCAGCAGCCCCCAGGGGGGCGACTCTGGAAACACCATATATTTT
v_gene: TRBV5-1
abundance: .
j_gene: TRBJ1-3
d_gene: TRBD1

CDR3aa: CSVISGQGHGYTF
CDR3nt: TGCAGTGTGATTTCGGGACAGGGACATGGCTACACCTTC
v_gene: TRBV20-1
abundance: .
j_gene: TRBJ1-2
d_gene: TRBD1

CDR3aa: CASSLDNGAKNIQYF
CDR3nt: TGTGCCAGCAGCCTCGACAACGGGGCCAAAAACATTCAGTACTTC
v_gene: TRBV7-9
abundance: few
j_gene: TRBJ2-4
d_gene: .

CDR3aa: CASSLRLGGGSEGETQYF
CDR3nt: TGTGCCAGCAGCTTAAGGCTCGGGGGGGGCTCTGAGGGAGAGACCCAGTACTTC
v_gene: TRBV11-2
abundance: .
j_gene: TRBJ2-5
d_gene: TRBD2

CDR3aa: CASSKAWEQYF
CDR3nt: TGTGCCAGCAGCAAAGCGTGGGAGCAGTACTTC
v_gene: TRBV12-3/TRBV12-4
abundance: many
j_gene: TRBJ2-7
d_gene: .

CDR3aa: CASSWTGAVTDTQYF
CDR3nt: TGCGCCAGCAGCTGGACAGGCGCAGTCACAGATACGCAGTATTTT
v_gene: TRBV5-1
abundance: .
j_gene: TRBJ2-3
d_gene: TRBD1

CDR3aa: CASSSGGRRNNEQFF
CDR3nt: TGTGCCAGCAGCTCTGGCGGGAGAAGGAACAATGAGCAGTTCTTC
v_gene: TRBV11-2
abundance: .
j_gene: TRBJ2-1
d_gene: TRBD2

CDR3aa: CASSFGGDTQYF
CDR3nt: TGTGCCAGCAGTTTTGGGGGGGATACGCAGTATTTT
v_gene: TRBV12-3/TRBV12-4
abundance: many
j_gene: TRBJ2-3
d_gene: .

CDR3aa: CASSQGMTVNEQFF
CDR3nt: TGCGCCAGCAGCCAAGGGATGACGGTGAATGAGCAGTTCTTC
v_gene: TRBV4-1
abundance: .
j_gene: TRBJ2-1
d_gene: .

CDR3aa: CASSLWGSSGVSTYEQFF
CDR3nt: TGTGCCAGCAGCTTATGGGGTTCTAGCGGGGTTTCTACGTATGAGCAGTTCTTC
v_gene: TRBV11-3
abundance: few
j_gene: TRBJ2-1
d_gene: TRBD2

CDR3aa: CASLDRTSGSYEQFF
CDR3nt: TGCGCCAGCTTAGATCGGACTAGCGGGAGCTATGAGCAGTTCTTC
v_gene: TRBV10-2
abundance: .
j_gene: TRBJ2-1
d_gene: TRBD2

CDR3aa: CASSTGGRADTQYF
CDR3nt: TGCGCCAGCAGCACCGGGGGGCGGGCAGATACGCAGTATTTT
v_gene: TRBV4-1
abundance: .
j_gene: TRBJ2-3
d_gene: .

CDR3aa: CATGVVGNQPQHF
CDR3nt: TGTGCCACCGGGGTGGTTGGCAATCAGCCCCAGCATTTT
v_gene: TRBV24-1
abundance: many
j_gene: TRBJ1-5
d_gene: .

CDR3aa: CASSSRHQGASNSPLHF
CDR3nt: TGCGCCAGCAGCTCAAGACACCAGGGGGCTAGTAATTCACCCCTCCACTTT
v_gene: TRBV5-1
abundance: .
j_gene: TRBJ1-6
d_gene: TRBD1

CDR3aa: CAISDRLAGDETQYF
CDR3nt: TGTGCCATCAGTGACCGACTAGCGGGAGACGAGACCCAGTACTTC
v_gene: TRBV10-3
abundance: few
j_gene: TRBJ2-5
d_gene: TRBD2

CDR3aa: CASSQDQRSYEQYF
CDR3nt: TGTGCCAGCAGCCAAGATCAGCGGTCATACGAGCAGTACTTC
v_gene: TRBV14
abundance: .
j_gene: TRBJ2-7
d_gene: .

CDR3aa: CSVDRGAEDTQYF
CDR3nt: TGCAGCGTGGACAGGGGGGCGGAAGATACGCAGTATTTT
v_gene: TRBV29-1
abundance: many
j_gene: TRBJ2-3
d_gene: TRBD1

CDR3aa: CASTRGGVWNTGELFF
CDR3nt: TGCGCCAGCACCAGAGGTGGGGTGTGGAACACCGGGGAGCTGTTTTTT
v_gene: TRBV5-1
abundance: few
j_gene: TRBJ2-2
d_gene: .

CDR3aa: CASGKDYPSETQYF
CDR3nt: TGCGCCAGCGGAAAGGACTATCCCTCGGAGACCCAGTACTTC
v_gene: TRBV5-1
abundance: .
j_gene: TRBJ2-5
d_gene: .

CDR3aa: CATSRDRAGPNTGELFF
CDR3nt: TGTGCCACCAGCAGAGACCGGGCGGGACCCAACACCGGGGAGCTGTTTTTT
v_gene: TRBV15
abundance: few
j_gene: TRBJ2-2
d_gene: .

CDR3aa: CASSPTGWGYGYTF
CDR3nt: TGTGCCAGCAGTCCGACAGGGTGGGGCTATGGCTACACCTTC
v_gene: TRBV6-1
abundance: .
j_gene: TRBJ1-2
d_gene: TRBD1

CDR3aa: CASSYNREAHSKNIQYF
CDR3nt: TGTGCCAGCAGCTACAATCGTGAAGCCCATTCCAAAAACATTCAGTACTTC
v_gene: TRBV28
abundance: few
j_gene: TRBJ2-4
d_gene: .

CDR3aa: CSVVLGRNEQFF
CDR3nt: TGCAGCGTTGTTTTGGGGCGCAATGAGCAGTTCTTC
v_gene: TRBV29-1
abundance: many
j_gene: TRBJ2-1
d_gene: .

CDR3aa: CASSLGQHTDTQYF
CDR3nt: TGCGCCAGCAGCTTGGGGCAGCACACAGATACGCAGTATTTT
v_gene: TRBV5-1
abundance: few
j_gene: TRBJ2-3
d_gene: .

CDR3aa: CASSTYSGRGQGYEQYF
CDR3nt: TGTGCCAGCAGTACCTATAGCGGGAGAGGACAGGGCTACGAGCAGTACTTC
v_gene: TRBV28
abundance: .
j_gene: TRBJ2-7
d_gene: .